The clone carrying this TCR beta chain was seen many times. V gave up 5 bases and J gave up 7 bases; unmatched junction bases: 3. CDR1 and CDR2 from the germline V gene are LNHDA and SQIVND (reference sequence). The CDR3 spans 14 residues. This sample is drawn from a study of prognosis after radiotherapy for stage I lung cancer. Study information: Every lung cancer patient of the non-small cell type was deemed medically inoperable.

Using two-round multiplex PCR, the authors amplified TCR beta CDR3 from genomic DNA. The authors ran first-round PCR with primers specific to each TRBV and TRBJ gene. In TCRdb, the multiplex PCR reads were re-called with MiXCR into one record per CDR3 protein. The sample has some 20,000 distinct CDR3 sequences, around 42% seen once; the top ten hold approximately 50%. This specimen consisted of PBMCs, obtained before or after stereotactic body radiation therapy (not recorded which). This clonotype originated in a donor over 45 with non-small cell lung cancer. The genes are TRBV19 and TRBJ2-1; the match to TRBD2 covers 12 bases. CDR3 DNA: TGTGCCAGTAGTCCTAGCGGGAGGGGGAATGAGCAGTTCTTC. Protein sequence: CASSPSGRGNEQFF.